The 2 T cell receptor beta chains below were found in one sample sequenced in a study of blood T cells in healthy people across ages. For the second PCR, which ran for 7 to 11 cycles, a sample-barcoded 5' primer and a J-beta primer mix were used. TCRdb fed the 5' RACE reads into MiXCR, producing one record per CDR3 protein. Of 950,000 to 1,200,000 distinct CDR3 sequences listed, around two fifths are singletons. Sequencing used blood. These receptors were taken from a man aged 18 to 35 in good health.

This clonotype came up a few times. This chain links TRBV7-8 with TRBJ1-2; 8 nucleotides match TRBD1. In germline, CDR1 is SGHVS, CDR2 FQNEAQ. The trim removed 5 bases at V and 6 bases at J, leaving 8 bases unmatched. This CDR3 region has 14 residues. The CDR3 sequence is CASSPSRGRDGYTF. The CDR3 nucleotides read TGTGCCAGCAGCCCGAGCAGGGGGCGCGATGGCTACACCTTC.

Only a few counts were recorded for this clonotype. The CDR3 sequence: CASTTSTNEKLFF. DNA for the CDR3: TGTGCCAGCACAACATCAACTAATGAAAAACTGTTTTTT. The chain uses TRBV4-2 and TRBJ1-4; no firm D call. V lost 7 bases, J lost 0 bases, and 6 bases lay in between. Per the germline V gene, CDR1 is LGHNA and CDR2 is YNFKEQ. This CDR3 has 13 amino acids.